The present TCR beta chain was sequenced within a study of T cell repertoires in cytomegalovirus infection. The wider study: Selection of CMV epitopes for the study included recently identified HLA-C-restricted and well-studied HLA-B-restricted ones. Evidence of both CMV infection and a matching HLA type came from public TCR beta signatures. Study-level points and caveats: CMV-specific HLA-C-restricted TCR beta clonotypes dominated the ex vivo response. The cumulative frequency of public TCR beta families identified carriers of CMV plus the relevant HLA.

TCRdb reprocessed the reads via MiXCR and lists one record per CDR3 protein. The data contain 200,000 to 250,000 distinct CDR3 sequences, 35% to 45% of them singletons. The germline V and J ends were trimmed by 6 bases and 7 bases, with 22 bases remaining between them. CDR3 length: 17 amino acids. Germline loops: CDR1 ENHRY, CDR2 SYGVKD. Worth noting for this clonotype: Its target is unknown.

The source is a human donor in good health (CMV status not recorded). Some clones in this sample may be carry-over from other donors' samples. The chain combines TRBV10-3 with TRBJ2-6; maybe TRBD2 (6 bases). Sequencing used CD8+ T cells from cultured PBMCs, obtained from culture after CMV antigen stimulation. The CDR3 is CAISPGGSSWRANVLTF. DNA for the CDR3: TGTGCCATCAGCCCTGGGGGGTCGTCCTGGAGAGCCAACGTCCTGACTTTC.